What follows describes a single T cell receptor beta chain. The data belong to a study of blood T cell repertoires in COVID-19. Before being deemed recovered, Cohort 3 donors had two negative PCRs, clearance, or symptom resolution. Clones were sequenced by immunoSEQ multiplex PCR, and TCRdb holds only the in-frame ones, with some missing. Here the sample spans over 150,000 clones, more than 75% being singletons. The sequence derives from a woman in her 50s who had recovered from COVID-19. The sequenced sample consisted of PBMCs or T cells enriched from blood (not recorded which).

CDR3 residues: CASSPRSWDSNYGYTF. In DNA, the CDR3 is TGTGCCAGCAGCCCACGAAGTTGGGACAGCAACTATGGCTACACCTTC. This chain uses TRBV9 with TRBJ1-2; 7 nucleotides align to TRBD1. Germline V gene sequence: CDR1 SGDLS, CDR2 YYNGEE. The V gene end was trimmed by 4 bases and the J gene end by 2 bases; junction bases not matched to a gene: 11. This CDR3 is built from 16 residues.